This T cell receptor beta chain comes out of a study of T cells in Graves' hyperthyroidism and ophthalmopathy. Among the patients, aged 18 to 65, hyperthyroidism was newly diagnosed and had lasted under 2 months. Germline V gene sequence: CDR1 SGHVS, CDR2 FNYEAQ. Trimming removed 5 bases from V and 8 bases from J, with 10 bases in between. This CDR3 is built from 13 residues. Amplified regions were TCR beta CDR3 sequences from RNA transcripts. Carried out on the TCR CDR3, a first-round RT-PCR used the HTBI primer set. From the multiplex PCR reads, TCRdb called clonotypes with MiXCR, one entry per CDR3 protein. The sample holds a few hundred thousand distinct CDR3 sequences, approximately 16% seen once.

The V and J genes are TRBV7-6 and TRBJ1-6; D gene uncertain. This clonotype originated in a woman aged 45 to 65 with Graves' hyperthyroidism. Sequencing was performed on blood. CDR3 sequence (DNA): TGTGCCAGCAGCGCTAACACCTATTCACCCCTCCACTTT. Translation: CASSANTYSPLHF.